A selection of T cell receptor beta chains follows, all from one sample in a study of T cell changes during pregnancy in multiple sclerosis. Some clones are missing from TCRdb's copy, which holds only in-frame ones; the method was immunoSEQ multiplex PCR. This table has fewer than 90,000 clones, about 93% appearing once. Sequencing used peripheral blood, obtained after pregnancy. These TCRs come from a female donor in good health, enrolled as a control in a pregnancy study. CDR3s include the opening cysteine and the closing phenylalanine or tryptophan.

TRBJ2-1 TRBV5-1 CASRTMPRLAGVGRYNEQFF
TRBJ1-4 TRBV6-5 CASSYLANEKLFF
TRBJ1-5 TRBV6-7 CASSYTPVSKTSRRFSNQPQHF
TRBJ2-2 TRBV7-6 CASSSNTGELFF
TRBJ2-4 TRBV27 CASSWGLAKNIQYF
TRBJ2-3 TRBV5-1 CASSLGTGGDPTADTQYF
TRBJ2-1 TRBV5-1 CASSLGAGNLDEQFF
TRBJ2-1 TRBV9 CASSPQRVSGRAETNYNEQFF
TRBJ2-1 TRBV5-1 CASSLGESSYNEQFF
TRBJ2-3 TRBV28 CASSLSSGAGTDTQYF
TRBJ2-5 TRBV5-4 CASSLPGLEVETQYF